A selection of T cell receptor beta chains follows, all from one sample in a study of early T cells in non-severe SARS-CoV-2 infection. TCRdb redid the calling of the 5' RACE reads with MiXCR, one entry per CDR3 protein. This sample yields some 57,000 distinct CDR3 sequences, of which about 12% are seen a single time; less than 6% belongs to the top ten. Sequenced input: whole blood. The receptors were sampled from an adult who was a healthcare worker with PCR-confirmed SARS-CoV-2 infection or an uninfected control (not recorded which). CDR3s include the opening cysteine and the closing phenylalanine or tryptophan. D genes are given only for firm matches. Rows may omit the clone size; those that give it use once, few, many or a size class.

d_gene | j_gene | abundance | v_gene | CDR3aa | CDR3nt
. | TRBJ2-1 | few | TRBV10-1 | CASSQQGKNEQFF | TGCGCCAGCAGTCAACAGGGAAAGAATGAGCAGTTCTTC
. | TRBJ1-4 | many | TRBV12-3/TRBV12-4 | CASSRNEKLFF | TGTGCCAGCAGCAGAAATGAAAAACTGTTTTTT
. | TRBJ2-3 | . | TRBV5-1 | CASSFSTDTQYF | TGCGCCAGCAGCTTTTCCACAGATACGCAGTATTTT
. | TRBJ2-7 | many | TRBV20-1 | CSAGIPRTFSYEQYF | TGCAGTGCTGGGATCCCGAGAACATTCTCCTACGAGCAGTACTTC
. | TRBJ2-2 | . | TRBV7-8 | CASSSGLSNTGELFF | TGTGCCAGCAGCTCGGGACTCTCGAACACCGGGGAGCTGTTTTTT
. | TRBJ1-1 | few | TRBV29-1 | CSVHTGRITEAFF | TGCAGCGTTCACACCGGCAGGATCACTGAAGCTTTCTTT
. | TRBJ1-4 | many | TRBV7-8 | CASSLVSGTRREKLFF | TGTGCCAGCAGCTTAGTTAGTGGGACACGGCGTGAAAAACTGTTTTTT
TRBD2 | TRBJ2-5 | . | TRBV10-3 | CAISDGTSGGETQYF | TGTGCCATCAGTGATGGGACTAGCGGGGGAGAGACCCAGTACTTC
TRBD2 | TRBJ2-1 | . | TRBV29-1 | CSVRTSETGEQFF | TGCAGCGTTCGGACTAGCGAGACGGGTGAGCAGTTCTTC
. | TRBJ1-2 | few | TRBV7-2 | CASSLVKRAYTF | TGTGCCAGCAGCTTAGTAAAGCGGGCCTACACCTTC
. | TRBJ2-1 | few | TRBV21-1 | CASSKGAGSSYNEQFF | TGTGCCAGCAGCAAAGGGGCAGGGAGCTCCTACAATGAGCAGTTCTTC
. | TRBJ2-7 | . | TRBV7-2 | CASSLTSSHEQYF | TGTGCCAGCAGCCTGACTAGTTCCCACGAGCAGTACTTC
. | TRBJ1-1 | . | TRBV5-6 | CASSLTRVVEAFF | TGTGCCAGCAGCTTGACGAGGGTGGTTGAAGCTTTCTTT
TRBD2 | TRBJ2-3 | few | TRBV19 | CASSPSGTSGRDTQYF | TGTGCCAGTAGTCCATCGGGGACTAGCGGGAGAGATACGCAGTATTTT
TRBD2 | TRBJ2-3 | . | TRBV29-1 | CSFSGGRTDTQYF | TGCAGCTTTAGCGGGGGTAGGACAGATACGCAGTATTTT
. | TRBJ2-3 | few | TRBV10-3 | CAITKSPGPDTQYF | TGTGCCATCACTAAATCACCCGGCCCGGATACGCAGTATTTT
TRBD2 | TRBJ2-1 | many | TRBV28 | CASSPRASGGPLRPTYNEQFF | TGTGCCAGCAGCCCAAGAGCGTCGGGAGGGCCACTCCGGCCTACCTACAATGAGCAGTTCTTC
TRBD1 | TRBJ1-1 | once | TRBV3-1 | CASSQVMESRGTEAFF | TGTGCCAGCAGCCAAGTAATGGAGAGCAGGGGGACTGAAGCTTTCTTT
. | TRBJ1-1 | . | TRBV28 | CASSLTGRAFF | TGTGCCAGCAGTTTAACCGGGAGGGCTTTCTTT
. | TRBJ2-5 | many | TRBV2 | CASSEQGLETQYF | TGTGCCAGCAGTGAACAGGGCTTAGAGACCCAGTACTTC
TRBD1 | TRBJ1-1 | . | TRBV20-1 | CSAARQGNTEAFF | TGCAGTGCTGCCCGACAGGGGAACACTGAAGCTTTCTTT
. | TRBJ2-2 | few | TRBV11-2 | CASSPQTGLLTGELFF | TGTGCCAGCAGCCCTCAAACAGGGTTGCTCACCGGGGAGCTGTTTTTT
. | TRBJ2-5 | . | TRBV20-1 | CSAYGASEETQYF | TGCAGTGCCTACGGGGCCAGCGAAGAGACCCAGTACTTC
. | TRBJ1-1 | . | TRBV6-2/TRBV6-3 | CASSNAVMNTEAFF | TGTGCCAGCAGTAACGCAGTTATGAACACTGAAGCTTTCTTT
. | TRBJ1-2 | few | TRBV5-4 | CASRSTTGIRNGYTF | TGTGCCAGCAGGTCAACCACAGGGATAAGGAATGGCTACACCTTC
. | TRBJ1-2 | few | TRBV28 | CASSLLRGNNYGYTF | TGTGCCAGCAGTCTTTTACGGGGAAATAACTATGGCTACACCTTC
. | TRBJ2-7 | few | TRBV30 | CAWSTGSYEQYF | TGTGCCTGGAGTACCGGGTCCTACGAGCAGTACTTC
TRBD1 | TRBJ2-6 | many | TRBV10-2 | CASETPTGAALGANVLTF | TGCGCCAGCGAAACCCCGACAGGGGCTGCTCTGGGGGCCAACGTCCTGACTTTC
. | TRBJ2-2 | many | TRBV28 | CASSRSRELFF | TGTGCCAGCAGCCGATCGAGGGAGCTGTTTTTT
. | TRBJ1-5 | . | TRBV3-1 | CASSLKRGESNQPQHF | TGTGCCAGCAGCCTAAAACGGGGAGAAAGCAATCAGCCCCAGCATTTT
TRBD2 | TRBJ2-1 | many | TRBV4-3 | CASSQDTGGRYNEQFF | TGCGCCAGCAGCCAAGATACGGGGGGGCGGTACAATGAGCAGTTCTTC
TRBD1 | TRBJ1-1 | many | TRBV5-4 | CASSWGTAEAFF | TGTGCCAGCAGCTGGGGGACAGCAGAAGCTTTCTTT
. | TRBJ2-2 | few | TRBV27 | CASSLYGGTGELFF | TGTGCCAGCAGTTTATATGGTGGTACCGGGGAGCTGTTTTTT
. | TRBJ2-7 | once | TRBV29-1 | CSVEGLVTYEQYF | TGCAGCGTTGAAGGGCTGGTTACCTACGAGCAGTACTTC
TRBD1 | TRBJ2-1 | . | TRBV7-8 | CASSFPGQGEDEQFF | TGTGCCAGCAGCTTCCCCGGACAGGGGGAGGATGAGCAGTTCTTC
. | TRBJ2-1 | . | TRBV7-2 | CASSLFVAITLNEGQFF | TGTGCCAGCAGCTTATTCGTCGCAATTACTCTCAATGAAGGGCAGTTCTTC
. | TRBJ2-2 | few | TRBV6-2/TRBV6-3 | CASSPSVAGAGELFF | TGTGCCAGCAGTCCCTCGGTAGCTGGTGCCGGGGAGCTGTTTTTT
TRBD2 | TRBJ2-3 | many | TRBV4-3 | CASSQVAGPTDTQYF | TGCGCCAGCAGCCAAGTAGCGGGGCCCACAGATACGCAGTATTTT
TRBD1 | TRBJ2-7 | few | TRBV11-1 | CASRGTGNEQYF | TGTGCCAGCAGAGGGACAGGGAACGAGCAGTACTTC
. | TRBJ1-5 | . | TRBV12-3/TRBV12-4 | CASTQVTVNQPQHF | TGTGCCAGCACCCAGGTCACGGTCAATCAGCCCCAGCATTTT
. | TRBJ2-1 | . | TRBV3-1 | CASSQAGEQFF | TGTGCCAGCAGCCAGGCCGGGGAGCAGTTCTTC
. | TRBJ1-4 | . | TRBV2 | CASRGVEKLFF | TGTGCCAGCAGAGGGGTGGAAAAACTGTTTTTT
TRBD2 | TRBJ2-3 | few | TRBV2 | CASRASGRAGRDTQYF | TGTGCCAGCAGGGCTAGCGGGAGGGCCGGGCGAGATACGCAGTATTTT
TRBD1 | TRBJ2-5 | . | TRBV20-1 | CSADRTGQETQYF | TGCAGTGCTGATAGGACAGGGCAAGAGACCCAGTACTTC
TRBD1 | TRBJ2-7 | . | TRBV14 | CASSLTGGPYEQYF | TGTGCCAGCAGCCTAACAGGGGGGCCCTACGAGCAGTACTTC
TRBD1 | TRBJ2-7 | many | TRBV29-1 | CSVVDREFSYEQYF | TGCAGCGTTGTGGACAGGGAATTCTCCTACGAGCAGTACTTC